A selection of T cell receptor beta chains follows, all from one sample in a study of OX40 agonist ivuxolimab in advanced cancers. Using immunoSEQ multiplex PCR, the repertoire was profiled, and TCRdb retains in-frame clones only, with some absent. The sample lists 85,000 to 100,000 clones; about 89% were seen once. Sequenced material: CD4+ or CD8+ T cells sorted from blood, taken in a trial of the OX40 agonist ivuxolimab. The receptors come from an adult with an advanced solid tumor such as melanoma, head and neck, liver or kidney cancer. Each CDR3 is given with its conserved first and last residue. The D gene is left open where the match is weak. A row's size may be missing; if present it is once, few, many or a size class.

v_call: TRBV9; j_call: TRBJ1-3; d_call: -; cdr3_length: 17; clone_size: -; cdr3_nt: TGTGCCAGCAGCGTAGCCCCTCAATCGAGCTCTGGAAACACCATATATTTT; cdr3_aa: CASSVAPQSSSGNTIYF
v_call: TRBV5-1; j_call: TRBJ2-3; d_call: -; cdr3_length: 15; clone_size: -; cdr3_nt: TGCGCCAGCAGCTTGGGGGGGAGCTCGACAGATACGCAGTATTTT; cdr3_aa: CASSLGGSSTDTQYF
v_call: TRBV27; j_call: TRBJ2-7; d_call: TRBD1; cdr3_length: 16; clone_size: -; cdr3_nt: TGTGCCAGCAGACACCGGACAGGGGCAATCTACTACGAGCAGTACTTC; cdr3_aa: CASRHRTGAIYYEQYF
v_call: TRBV9; j_call: TRBJ1-1; d_call: -; cdr3_length: 13; clone_size: -; cdr3_nt: TGTGCCAGCAGCGTGACGGGGGGCACTGAAGCTTTCTTT; cdr3_aa: CASSVTGGTEAFF
v_call: TRBV30; j_call: TRBJ1-5; d_call: -; cdr3_length: 14; clone_size: -; cdr3_nt: TGTGCCTGGAGCAGGGGAGTCGAATATCAGCCCCAGCATTTT; cdr3_aa: CAWSRGVEYQPQHF
v_call: TRBV28; j_call: TRBJ2-7; d_call: TRBD2; cdr3_length: 21; clone_size: -; cdr3_nt: TGTGCCAGCAGTGATCCGGGACAAAAACGGACTAGCGGGAGGGCCGCCTACGAGCAGTACTTC; cdr3_aa: CASSDPGQKRTSGRAAYEQYF
v_call: TRBV11-3; j_call: TRBJ1-1; d_call: -; cdr3_length: 14; clone_size: -; cdr3_nt: TGTGCCAGCAGCTTTCTGGACAGGAACACTGAAGCTTTCTTT; cdr3_aa: CASSFLDRNTEAFF
v_call: TRBV5-4; j_call: TRBJ2-1; d_call: -; cdr3_length: 16; clone_size: -; cdr3_nt: TGTGCCAGCACCCGAGACCCGGGACCCATAGGGAATGAGCAGTTCTTC; cdr3_aa: CASTRDPGPIGNEQFF
v_call: TRBV10-1; j_call: TRBJ1-5; d_call: -; cdr3_length: 12; clone_size: few; cdr3_nt: TGCGCCAGCAGTGATAGCAATCAGCCCCAGCATTTT; cdr3_aa: CASSDSNQPQHF
v_call: TRBV23-1; j_call: TRBJ1-3; d_call: -; cdr3_length: 17; clone_size: -; cdr3_nt: TGCGCCAGCAGTCAAGTCCCTCAGGGAGTCTCTGGAAACACCATATATTTT; cdr3_aa: CASSQVPQGVSGNTIYF
v_call: TRBV11-2; j_call: TRBJ2-7; d_call: TRBD2; cdr3_length: 18; clone_size: once; cdr3_nt: TGTGCCAGCAGCTTAGAACTAGCGGGACGAACTCTACACTACGAGCAGTACTTC; cdr3_aa: CASSLELAGRTLHYEQYF
v_call: TRBV27; j_call: TRBJ1-1; d_call: TRBD1; cdr3_length: 15; clone_size: -; cdr3_nt: TGTGCCAGCACACCTTTAAGACAGGGTCCCACTGAAGCTTTCTTT; cdr3_aa: CASTPLRQGPTEAFF
v_call: TRBV27; j_call: TRBJ1-5; d_call: TRBD1; cdr3_length: 15; clone_size: -; cdr3_nt: TGTGCCAGCAGTTTCCTGACAGGGGTGGGTCAGCCCCAGCATTTT; cdr3_aa: CASSFLTGVGQPQHF
v_call: TRBV10-1; j_call: TRBJ2-1; d_call: TRBD2; cdr3_length: 17; clone_size: -; cdr3_nt: TGCGCCAGCAGTGAACAGGGACTAGCGGGAGAATACAATGAGCAGTTCTTC; cdr3_aa: CASSEQGLAGEYNEQFF
v_call: TRBV11-2; j_call: TRBJ1-5; d_call: TRBD1; cdr3_length: 15; clone_size: -; cdr3_nt: TGTGCCAGCAGCCCGGGACAGGGGGCCTTTCAGCCCCAGCATTTT; cdr3_aa: CASSPGQGAFQPQHF
v_call: TRBV9; j_call: TRBJ2-7; d_call: -; cdr3_length: 14; clone_size: -; cdr3_nt: TGTGCCAGCAGCGTCTGGGCAGAGACCTACGAGCAGTACTTC; cdr3_aa: CASSVWAETYEQYF
v_call: TRBV28; j_call: TRBJ1-5; d_call: TRBD1; cdr3_length: 13; clone_size: -; cdr3_nt: TGTGCCAGCAGGGGGACAGAAAATCAGCCCCAGCATTTT; cdr3_aa: CASRGTENQPQHF
v_call: TRBV6-5; j_call: TRBJ2-2; d_call: TRBD2; cdr3_length: 15; clone_size: -; cdr3_nt: TGTGCCAGCAGCCTCTTAGGACTAGCGGGAGGGCGACTGTTTTTT; cdr3_aa: CASSLLGLAGGRLFF
v_call: TRBV4-2; j_call: TRBJ2-2; d_call: TRBD1; cdr3_length: 15; clone_size: -; cdr3_nt: TGTGCCAGCAGCCAAGGGGGACAGTCCACCGGGGAGCTGTTTTTT; cdr3_aa: CASSQGGQSTGELFF
v_call: TRBV5-1; j_call: TRBJ2-4; d_call: TRBD2; cdr3_length: 19; clone_size: -; cdr3_nt: TGCGCCAGCAGCTTGGGTCTAGCGGGAGGAGATATGGTCAAAAACATTCAGTACTTC; cdr3_aa: CASSLGLAGGDMVKNIQYF
v_call: TRBV11-3; j_call: TRBJ1-4; d_call: TRBD1; cdr3_length: 17; clone_size: -; cdr3_nt: TGTGCCAGCAGCTTTACAGGGGGCGACGCAACTAATGAAAAACTGTTTTTT; cdr3_aa: CASSFTGGDATNEKLFF
v_call: TRBV6-1; j_call: TRBJ2-7; d_call: -; cdr3_length: 12; clone_size: once; cdr3_nt: TGTGCCAGCAGTGAAAATCGAAGGGAGCAGTACTTC; cdr3_aa: CASSENRREQYF
v_call: TRBV4-2; j_call: TRBJ2-7; d_call: -; cdr3_length: 15; clone_size: -; cdr3_nt: TGTGCCAGCAGCCAAATTCACGGGGTGTCCTACGAGCAGTACTTC; cdr3_aa: CASSQIHGVSYEQYF
v_call: TRBV7-9; j_call: TRBJ2-3; d_call: -; cdr3_length: 16; clone_size: -; cdr3_nt: TGTGCCAGCAGCTTTAGTGCAGGGAGAAACACAGATACGCAGTATTTT; cdr3_aa: CASSFSAGRNTDTQYF
v_call: TRBV11-2; j_call: TRBJ1-1; d_call: -; cdr3_length: 12; clone_size: -; cdr3_nt: TGTGCCAGCAGCTTAGATCTAGAGGGAGCTTTCTTT; cdr3_aa: CASSLDLEGAFF
v_call: TRBV29-1; j_call: TRBJ2-7; d_call: -; cdr3_length: 16; clone_size: -; cdr3_nt: TGCAGCGTTCAAGAGCCTCGTTCGGGGGATTCCTACGAGCAGTACTTC; cdr3_aa: CSVQEPRSGDSYEQYF